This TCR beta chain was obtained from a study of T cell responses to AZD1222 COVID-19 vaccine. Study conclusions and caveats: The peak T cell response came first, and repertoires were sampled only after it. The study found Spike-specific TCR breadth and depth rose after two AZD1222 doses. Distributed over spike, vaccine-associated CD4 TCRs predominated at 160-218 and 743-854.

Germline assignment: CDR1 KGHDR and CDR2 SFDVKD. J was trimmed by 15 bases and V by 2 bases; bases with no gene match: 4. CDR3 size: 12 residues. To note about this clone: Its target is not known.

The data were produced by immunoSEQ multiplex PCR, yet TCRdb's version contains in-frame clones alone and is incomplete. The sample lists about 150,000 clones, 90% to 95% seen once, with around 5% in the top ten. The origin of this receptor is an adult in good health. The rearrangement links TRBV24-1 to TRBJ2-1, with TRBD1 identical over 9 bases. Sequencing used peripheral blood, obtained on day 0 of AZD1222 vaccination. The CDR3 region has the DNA TGTGCCACCAGTGATTATGGACAGGGGTCGTTCTTC. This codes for CATSDYGQGSFF.